Shown below are 27 T cell receptor beta chains from a single sample sequenced in a study of T cell responses to AZD1222 COVID-19 vaccine. The method was immunoSEQ multiplex PCR; TCRdb's version includes in-frame clones alone and lacks a portion of them. The data hold 94,000 or so clones, with roughly 87% observed a single time. Sequences were derived from peripheral blood, sampled on day 0 of AZD1222 vaccination. The receptors were gathered from an adult in good health.

The rearrangement joins TRBV6-5 to TRBJ1-3; D unclear. Germline lookup yields CDR1 MNHEY and CDR2 SVGAGI. The V end lost 2 bases, the J end lost 4 bases, and 9 bases lay between the germline ends. CDR3 length: 14 amino acids. In nucleotides, the CDR3 is TGTGCCAGCAGTTACGGCACCGCCGGAAACACCATATATTTT. Protein sequence: CASSYGTAGNTIYF.

The chain uses TRBV12-3 or TRBV12-4 and TRBJ1-1, with D unresolved. The V and J ends lost 5 bases and 3 bases respectively, with 10 bases between them. The CDR3 length is 13 residues. CDR3 amino acids: CASSLTRDTEAFF. DNA for the CDR3: TGTGCCAGCAGTCTCACGAGAGACACTGAAGCTTTCTTT.

The chain links TRBV7-6 to TRBJ2-1; D is possibly TRBD2 (6 bases). V lost 6 bases to trimming and J lost 8 bases, with 23 bases between them. CDR1 and CDR2 (germline): SGHVS, FNYEAQ. The CDR3 is 16 residues long. The CDR3 coding sequence is TGTGCCAGCAGGAAAAATCGGGACTTATTTTCCCATGAGCAGTTCTTC. It is translated as CASRKNRDLFSHEQFF. Full variable domain (rest looked up from reference TRBV7-6 and TRBJ2-1): GAGVSQSPRYKVTKRGQDVALRCDPISGHVSLYWYRQALGQGPEFLTYFNYEAQQDKSGLPNDRFSAERPEGSISTLTIQRTEQRDSAMYRCASRKNRDLFSHEQFFGPGTRLTVL.

This clone was counted only a few times. The chain links TRBV25-1 to TRBJ2-7, with unresolved D. Germline V lookup: CDR1 MGHDK, CDR2 SYGVNS. The V and J ends lost 5 bases and 3 bases respectively, with 5 bases between them. This CDR3 is built from 11 residues. The CDR3 DNA reads as TGTGCCAGCAGTACTATCTACGAGCAGTACTTC. Its translation is CASSTIYEQYF.

The V call is TRBV6-4, the J call TRBJ1-2; maybe TRBD1 (5 bases). Germline CDR1 and CDR2: MRHNA and SNTAGT. The CDR3 totals 14 residues. Trimming took off 3 bases at V and 7 bases at J, with 15 bases between the two ends. This chain's CDR3 is CASSEGTAGGGYTF. The CDR3 DNA sequence: TGTGCCAGCAGTGAAGGGACGGCGGGGGGTGGCTACACCTTC.

The rearrangement joins TRBV9 to TRBJ1-5; D call uncertain. The CDR3 extends over 14 amino acids. V gave up 4 bases and J gave up 9 bases, with 17 bases separating them. Germline lookup yields CDR1 SGDLS and CDR2 YYNGEE. The CDR3 DNA follows: TGTGCCAGCAGCCTCAACGGGGTCCTGAGGCCCCAGCATTTT. Protein product: CASSLNGVLRPQHF.

This clone was recorded once. V gene TRBV30 combines with J gene TRBJ2-5, with TRBD2 as a possible D gene (5 bases). The germline V and J ends were trimmed by 5 bases and 1 base, with 11 bases remaining between them. From germline, CDR1 is GTSNPN and CDR2 SVGIG (reference sequence). The CDR3 runs 13 residues. The CDR3 DNA reads as TGTGCCTGGGCCCCCGGGGTCCAAGAGACCCAGTACTTC. Amino acids: CAWAPGVQETQYF.

CDR3 nucleotide sequence: TGTGCCAGCAGTCGGAGGGGCGTGAGGGGCGAGCAGTACTTC. This sequence encodes CASSRRGVRGEQYF. The chain is built from TRBV6-5 and TRBJ2-7; D is perhaps TRBD2 (6 bases). The V gene's germline CDR1 is MNHEY and CDR2 SVGAGI. This CDR3 region has 14 residues. V lost 5 bases and J 6 bases, leaving 17 bases between the germline ends.

This sequence joins TRBV5-1 and TRBJ1-5; 9 nucleotides match TRBD1. Trimming took 4 bases from V and 2 from J; bases not matched to a gene: 4. The germline gives CDR1 SGHRS, CDR2 YFSETQ. The CDR3 is 15 residues long. CDR3 bases: TGCGCCAGCAGCCCACAGGGGGCAGGCAATCAGCCCCAGCATTTT. This gives the protein CASSPQGAGNQPQHF. The whole variable domain, remainder taken from reference TRBV5-1 and TRBJ1-5, is KAGVTQTPRYLIKTRGQQVTLSCSPISGHRSVSWYQQTPGQGLQFLFEYFSETQRNKGNFPGRFSGRQFSNSRSEMNVSTLELGDSALYLCASSPQGAGNQPQHFGDGTRLSIL.

This chain joins TRBV7-2 and TRBJ1-1; TRBD1 is a possible D gene (6 bases). The V end was cut by 1 base, the J end by 4 bases, with 13 bases between. Germline CDR1 and CDR2: SGHTA and FQGNSA. This CDR3 is built from 15 residues. DNA for the CDR3: TGTGCCAGCAGCTTAGGTGGGGGGGCAGGCACTGAAGCTTTCTTT. It specifies CASSLGGGAGTEAFF.

The chain links TRBV18 to TRBJ2-5, with TRBD2 matching over 8 bases. Germline V gives CDR1 KGHSH, CDR2 LQKENI. J was trimmed by 5 bases and V by 4 bases; bases with no gene match: 9. The CDR3 contains 15 residues. The chain's CDR3 is CASSLRTSSTETQYF. In nucleotides, the CDR3 is TGTGCCAGCTCACTAAGGACTAGCTCGACCGAGACCCAGTACTTC. Full variable domain (remainder filled in from reference TRBV18 and TRBJ2-5): NAGVMQNPRHLVRRRGQEARLRCSPMKGHSHVYWYRQLPEEGLKFMVYLQKENIIDESGMPKERFSAEFPKEGPSILRIQQVVRGDSAAYFCASSLRTSSTETQYFGPGTRLLVL.

The V call is TRBV30, the J call TRBJ2-1; the match to TRBD2 covers 9 bases. Trimming took 3 bases from V and 4 from J; bases not matched to a gene: 10. CDR3 length: 16 amino acids. Germline V CDR1 and CDR2: GTSNPN, SVGIG (reference sequence). CDR3 nucleotides: TGTGCCTGGAGCGACCCCCTAGCGGGGTGGTACAATGAGCAGTTCTTC. This sequence encodes CAWSDPLAGWYNEQFF.

This chain links TRBV11-2 with TRBJ1-1; D call uncertain. Between the trimmed V and J ends, which lost 3 bases and 4 bases, there was a span of 24 bases. This CDR3 has 18 residues. Per the germline V gene, CDR1 is SGHAT and CDR2 is FQNNGV. CDR3 coding DNA: TGTGCCAGCAGCTTTGGGATCGTGAGGCCCGGGAGGCTCACTGAAGCTTTCTTT. This sequence encodes CASSFGIVRPGRLTEAFF.

This rearrangement joins TRBV3-1 (or the pseudogene TRBV3-2) to TRBJ1-3, with a possible D match to TRBD1 (6 bases). In germline, CDR1 is LGHDT, CDR2 YNNKEL (reference sequence). V was clipped by 4 bases and J by 2 bases, with 18 bases between them. This CDR3 contains 17 residues. CDR3 loop: CASSPRGGSGAGNTIYF. As DNA, the CDR3 is TGTGCCAGCAGCCCGCGAGGGGGGTCTGGGGCTGGAAACACCATATATTTT.

The V call is TRBV19, the J call TRBJ2-2, with TRBD1 matching 9 bases. The junction had 4 bases not matched to a gene; V was cut back by 8 bases and J by 3 bases. This CDR3 has 14 amino acids. Germline CDR1 and CDR2: LNHDA and SQIVND (reference sequence). The DNA of the CDR3 is TGTGCCAGTGGGGACAGGGCAGACACCGGGGAGCTGTTTTTT. Protein sequence: CASGDRADTGELFF.

The chain uses TRBV10-3 and TRBJ1-1, with D hard to call. The CDR3 is 13 residues long. The ends were cut back, 4 bases at V and 7 bases at J, with 13 bases in the middle. The germline V gene has CDR1 ENHRY and CDR2 SYGVKD. CDR3 nucleotide sequence: TGTGCCATCAGTGGGCCAGAAAAAAATGAAGCTTTCTTT. It translates to CAISGPEKNEAFF.

Concerning this clone: One end of the junction fails to match germline, which may point to a read error. V and J are TRBV7-7 and TRBJ2-5, with TRBD2 matching 8 bases. The CDR3 is 16 residues long. Germline CDR1 and CDR2: SSHAT and FNYEAQ (reference sequence). The CDR3 region has the DNA TGTGCTAGCAGCACCACAGCGGGGGCGTTAGGAGAGACCCAGTACTTC. This gives the protein CASSTTAGALGETQYF.

J is TRBJ2-6 and V is TRBV11-2; D not certain. CDR1 is SGHAT, CDR2 FQNNGV, per germline. This CDR3 region has 12 residues. Trimming took off 5 bases at V and 2 bases at J, with 1 base between the two ends. The CDR3 loop is CASSPGANVLTF. CDR3 nucleotides: TGTGCCAGCAGCCCTGGGGCCAACGTCCTGACTTTC.

The V and J genes are TRBV30 and TRBJ1-1, with D uncertain. This CDR3 has 13 residues. V gave up 0 bases and J gave up 0 bases, with 5 bases separating them. The germline gives CDR1 GTSNPN, CDR2 SVGIG (reference sequence). Here the CDR3 reads CAWSVLLNTEAFF. In nucleotides, the CDR3 is TGTGCCTGGAGTGTTCTGTTGAACACTGAAGCTTTCTTT.

The V call is TRBV7-2, the J call TRBJ2-5, with 10 nucleotides matching TRBD1. Trimming took 5 bases from V and 3 from J; bases not matched to a gene: 6. The CDR3 runs 15 residues. From germline, CDR1 is SGHTA and CDR2 FQGNSA. CDR3 DNA sequence: TGTGCCAGCAGCGTGGTAGGGACAGGGGAAGAGACCCAGTACTTC. Translated, it gives CASSVVGTGEETQYF.

The J gene is TRBJ1-5, the V gene TRBV11-2; D is uncertain. The V gene's germline CDR1 is SGHAT and CDR2 FQNNGV. V was trimmed by 5 bases and J by 3 bases, leaving 14 bases between them. The CDR3 is 15 residues long. Here the CDR3 DNA reads TGTGCCAGCAGCCAAAACATAGATCCCAATCAGCCCCAGCATTTT. It yields the protein CASSQNIDPNQPQHF.

J is TRBJ1-2 and V is TRBV19, with 8 bases fitting TRBD1. In germline, CDR1 is LNHDA, CDR2 SQIVND (reference sequence). This CDR3 contains 14 residues. The V segment lost 7 bases and the J segment 3 bases; nucleotides outside the gene matches: 7. The CDR3 sequence: CASTQTGADYGYTF. CDR3 coding DNA: TGTGCCAGTACCCAGACAGGGGCTGACTATGGCTACACCTTC.

V is TRBV7-2 and J is TRBJ1-3; unclear D gene. There are 17 residues in the CDR3. The V gene lost 5 bases and the J gene lost 0 bases, with 17 bases spanning the gap. Germline V gene data show CDR1 as SGHTA and CDR2 as FQGNSA. CDR3 sequence (DNA): TGTGCCAGCAGCGACATTCGCGACACCCTCTCTGGAAACACCATATATTTT. As protein: CASSDIRDTLSGNTIYF.

This chain uses TRBV19 with TRBJ1-1; TRBD1 aligns across 10 bases. Germline CDR1 and CDR2: LNHDA and SQIVND (reference sequence). J was trimmed by 1 base and V by 6 bases; bases with no gene match: 5. The CDR3 totals 15 residues. The CDR3 bases are TGTGCCAGTAGCCCCGGGACAGGGGCGAACACTGAAGCTTTCTTT. It codes for CASSPGTGANTEAFF.

V gene TRBV6-1 combines with J gene TRBJ1-3; D remains ambiguous. CDR1 and CDR2 (germline): MNHNS, SASEGT. Trimming took 3 bases from V and 8 from J, leaving 14 bases between them. The CDR3 extends over 14 amino acids. In DNA, the CDR3 is TGTGCCAGCAGTGAGGGTTGGAGGGAATACACCATATATTTT. As protein: CASSEGWREYTIYF.

The sample holds one count of this clone. The chain is built from TRBV11-2 and TRBJ1-3; weak D call: TRBD1 (6 bases). CDR1 and CDR2 (germline): SGHAT, FQNNGV. The CDR3 is 16 residues long. V lost 5 bases and J 1 base, leaving 15 bases between the germline ends. In DNA, the CDR3 is TGTGCCAGCAGCCCTCAACCCCAGGGGTCTGGAAACACCATATATTTT. Protein: CASSPQPQGSGNTIYF.

The J gene is TRBJ1-2, the V gene TRBV30, with 9 bases aligning to TRBD1. Trimming cost V 0 bases and J 5 bases; bases outside gene matches: 7. The CDR3 consists of 15 residues. Germline CDR1 GTSNPN, CDR2 SVGIG (reference sequence). This CDR3 is CAWSVRLDRGYGYTF. The CDR3 DNA reads TGTGCCTGGAGTGTACGATTGGACAGGGGTTATGGCTACACCTTC. Supplemented by reference TRBV30 and TRBJ1-2, the full variable domain reads SQTIHQWPATLVQPVGSPLSLECTVEGTSNPNLYWYRQAAGRGLQLLFYSVGIGQISSEVPQNLSASRPQDRQFILSSKKLLLSDSGFYLCAWSVRLDRGYGYTFGSGTRLTVV.